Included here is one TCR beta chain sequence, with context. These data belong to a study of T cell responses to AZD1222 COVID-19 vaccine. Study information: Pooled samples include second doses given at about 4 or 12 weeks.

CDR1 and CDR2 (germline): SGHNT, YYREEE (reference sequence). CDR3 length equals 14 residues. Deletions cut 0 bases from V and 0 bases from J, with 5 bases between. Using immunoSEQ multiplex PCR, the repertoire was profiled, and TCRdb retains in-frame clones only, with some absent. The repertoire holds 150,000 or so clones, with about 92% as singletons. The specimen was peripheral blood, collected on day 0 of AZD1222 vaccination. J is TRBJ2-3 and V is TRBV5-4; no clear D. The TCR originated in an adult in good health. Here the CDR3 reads CASSLGGSTDTQYF. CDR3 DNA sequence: TGTGCCAGCAGCTTGGGGGGTAGCACAGATACGCAGTATTTT.